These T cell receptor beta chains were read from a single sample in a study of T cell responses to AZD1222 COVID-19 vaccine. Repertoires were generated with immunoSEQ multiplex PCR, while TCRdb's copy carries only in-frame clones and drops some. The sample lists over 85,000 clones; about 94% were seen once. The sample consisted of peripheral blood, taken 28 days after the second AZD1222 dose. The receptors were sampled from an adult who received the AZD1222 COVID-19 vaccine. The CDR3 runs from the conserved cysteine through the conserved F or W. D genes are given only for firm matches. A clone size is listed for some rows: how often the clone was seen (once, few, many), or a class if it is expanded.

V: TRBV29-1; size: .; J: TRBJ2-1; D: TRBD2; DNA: TGCAGCGTTGGCGGGAGGGCCGGAAATGAGCAGTTCTTC; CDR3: CSVGGRAGNEQFF
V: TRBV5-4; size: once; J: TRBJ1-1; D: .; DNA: TGTGCCAGCAGCCCTGGGACAACTAACCTTATTAAGAACACTGAAGCTTTCTTT; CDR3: CASSPGTTNLIKNTEAFF
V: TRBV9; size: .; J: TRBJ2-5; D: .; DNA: TGTGCCAGCAGCGTTTTTAGCGGACAAGAGACCCAGTACTTC; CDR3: CASSVFSGQETQYF
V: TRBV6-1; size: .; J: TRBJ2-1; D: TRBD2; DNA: TGTGCCAGCAGTGAAGGACTAGCGGGGAACAATGAGCAGTTCTTC; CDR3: CASSEGLAGNNEQFF
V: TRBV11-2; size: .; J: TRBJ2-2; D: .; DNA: TGTGCCAGCCAGCAGGGCAACACCGGGGAGCTGTTTTTT; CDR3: CASQQGNTGELFF
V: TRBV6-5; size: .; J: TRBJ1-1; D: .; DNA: TGTGCCAGCAGTCAGGGTTTGAACACTGAAGCTTTCTTT; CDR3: CASSQGLNTEAFF
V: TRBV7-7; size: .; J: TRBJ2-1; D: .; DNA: TGTGCCAGCAGCTTAGACCCAGCGGCAGGATACAATGAGCAGTTCTTC; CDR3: CASSLDPAAGYNEQFF
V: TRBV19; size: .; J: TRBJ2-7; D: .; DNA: TGTGCCAGTAGTTTTGCGGCAGGTGGCTCCTACGAGCAGTACTTC; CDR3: CASSFAAGGSYEQYF
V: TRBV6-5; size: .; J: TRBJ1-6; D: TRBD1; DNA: TGTGCCAGCAGCAACGCCGGGACAGGGGATTCACCCCTCCACTTT; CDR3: CASSNAGTGDSPLHF
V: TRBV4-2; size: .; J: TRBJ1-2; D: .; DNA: TGTGCCAGCAGCCAAGACATTGCAGGAGGCTATGGCTACACCTTC; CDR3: CASSQDIAGGYGYTF
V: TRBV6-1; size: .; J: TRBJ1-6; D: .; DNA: TGTGCCAGCAGTGAAAGAGGACCCAACTGGGTTTCACCCCTCCACTTT; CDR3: CASSERGPNWVSPLHF
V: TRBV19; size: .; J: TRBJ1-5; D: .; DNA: TGTGCCAGTAGTATACATCTCTACGTTCGGGGAACTCAGCCCCAGCATTTT; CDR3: CASSIHLYVRGTQPQHF
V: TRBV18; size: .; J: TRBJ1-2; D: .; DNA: TGTGCCAGCTCACCAAGAGGGCCCTATGGCTACACCTTC; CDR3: CASSPRGPYGYTF
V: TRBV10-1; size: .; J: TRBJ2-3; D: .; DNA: TGCGCCAGCAGTGGCGCGAGGGCAGATACGCAGTATTTT; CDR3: CASSGARADTQYF
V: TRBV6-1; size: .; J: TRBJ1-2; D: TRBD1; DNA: TGTGCCAGCAGTGAAAGGCCAGGGGAGGGGGCACTCTATGGCTACACCTTC; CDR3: CASSERPGEGALYGYTF